This TCR beta chain was sequenced during a study of CD8+ T cells in alopecia areata. Overall study findings and caveats: Sharing of TCR sequences between patients (possibly for HLA-related reasons) was less clear than in mice.

TCR sequencing used cDNA made by reverse transcription of extracted RNA. Clones were read by immunoSEQ multiplex PCR, and TCRdb kept only the in-frame ones, dropping some. Of under 150,000 clones in the sample, approximately 57% were seen once. Trimming left V 0 bases short and J 15 bases short, with 15 bases between. Germline CDR1 and CDR2: LNHNV and YYDKDF (reference sequence). This CDR3 contains 13 residues. About this clone: Its antigen is still unknown.

Treatment: oral pan-JAK inhibitor, 5-10 mg twice daily. Peripheral blood, together with lesional scalp punch biopsies, was collected from alopecia areata patients. The sample here was CD4+ T cells sorted from blood, taken at week 4, from a patient treated with tofacitinib. This chain joins TRBV15 and TRBJ2-1; D could derive from TRBD1 or TRBD2 (6 bases each). The TCR was taken from a human donor with alopecia areata. The CDR3: CATSRDQRAQGFF. CDR3 DNA: TGTGCCACCAGCAGAGACCAGCGGGCACAGGGGTTCTTC.